This TCR beta chain originates from a study of blood T cell repertoires in COVID-19. Germline values: CDR1 WSHSY, CDR2 SAAADI. V lost 7 bases, J lost 5 bases, and 17 bases lay in between. The length of the CDR3 is 14 residues. Repertoires were generated with immunoSEQ multiplex PCR, while TCRdb's copy carries only in-frame clones and drops some. The profile shows roughly 100,000 clones, about 90% of them singletons. The J gene is TRBJ1-1, the V gene TRBV10-2, with a tentative D call TRBD1 (6 bases). Sequences were obtained from peripheral blood. The clonotype originates from a human donor with COVID-19, enrolled during active disease. The donor label of this sample is uncertain. The chain's CDR3 is CASNPQGDMTEAFF. CDR3 sequence (DNA): TGCGCCAGCAATCCACAGGGTGACATGACTGAAGCTTTCTTT.